The source of this T cell receptor beta chain is a study of response to subunit inactivated influenza vaccine. On this clonotype: What it binds is not known.

Each CDR3 protein is one row after TCRdb ran MiXCR on the RT-PCR reads. The data hold hundreds of thousands of distinct CDR3 sequences, with approximately 14% observed a single time. Whole-study results and caveats: Researchers suggested that each seasonal influenza vaccination recruits few new T cells.

Germline assignment: CDR1 SGHKS and CDR2 YYEKEE (reference sequence). This CDR3 has 15 residues. Trimming removed 0 bases from V and 3 bases from J, with 10 bases in between. The V call is TRBV5-5, the J call TRBJ2-1; D ambiguous. The sequencing here drew on PBMCs from blood, taken 12 days after vaccination. This receptor was obtained from a man between 50 and 59 years old who received an inactivated influenza vaccine. In DNA, the CDR3 is TGTGCCAGCAGCTTGGTCAGGACCAACTACAATGAGCAGTTCTTC. This codes for CASSLVRTNYNEQFF.